This T cell receptor beta chain was identified in a study of T cell responses to AZD1222 COVID-19 vaccine. Sequencing used immunoSEQ multiplex PCR; TCRdb keeps in-frame clones, though not all of them. The data contain some 150,000 clones, 85% to 90% of them singletons. Trimming removed 4 bases from V and 3 bases from J; junction bases left unmatched: 5. Germline CDR1 and CDR2: LGHDT and YNNKEL (reference sequence). This CDR3 has 14 residues. This TCR derives from an adult who received the MenACWY meningococcal vaccine as a control. This chain links TRBV3-1 (or the pseudogene TRBV3-2) with TRBJ1-2; 7 nucleotides align to TRBD1. Sequencing used peripheral blood, obtained 28 days after the second dose of the MenACWY control vaccine. DNA for the CDR3: TGTGCCAGCAGCCGAGCCGGACAGGACTATGGCTACACCTTC. Translated, it gives CASSRAGQDYGYTF.